The T cell receptor beta chain under discussion was sequenced for a study of OX40 agonist ivuxolimab in advanced cancers. Study details: Prior anti-PD-1, anti-PD-L1 or anti-CTLA-4 therapy did not bar entry, and approximately 40% had some.

Regarding the study as a whole: Some patients without response likewise showed low normalized clonal expansion. Clonal expansion was seen in CD4+ and CD8+ blood T cells by week 6 at 0.1 to 3.0 mg/kg.

Regarding this clone: Its specificity is unknown.

The assay was immunoSEQ multiplex PCR, and TCRdb's table has in-frame clones only and misses some. The table shows 65,000 to 95,000 clones, with under 95% occurring only once. V lost 5 bases and J lost 5; bases outside the gene matches: 5. The germline CDR1 and CDR2 sequences are MNHEY and SMNVEV (reference sequence). CDR3 length: 14 residues. The chain combines TRBV27 with TRBJ1-1, with TRBD1 matching over 10 bases. Sample: CD4+ or CD8+ T cells sorted from blood, taken in a trial of the OX40 agonist ivuxolimab. This TCR was sampled from an adult with an advanced solid tumor such as melanoma, head and neck, liver or kidney cancer. This chain's CDR3 is CASSMGQGWTEAFF. The CDR3 DNA sequence: TGTGCCAGCAGTATGGGACAGGGGTGGACTGAAGCTTTCTTT.